This T cell receptor (beta chain) was sequenced during a study of beta chain features in type 1 diabetes. Study in general: Across every sample, around 98 million sorted cells were examined in total.

General study points: Across all four CD4+ subsets, people with type 1 diabetes showed modestly shorter TCRB CDR3s.

This clone has more than one count but fewer than ten. Its antigen is not known. Germline V gives CDR1 SGHTA, CDR2 FQGNSA. This CDR3 contains 15 residues. Trimming at V came to 5 bases and at J to 7 bases, leaving 7 bases not matched to a gene. Every isolated RNA sample was fully reverse transcribed, so sequencing captured expressed TCRB transcripts. Libraries were prepared by immunoSEQ multiplex PCR; TCRdb keeps only in-frame clonotypes and omits some of them. Here the sample spans 200,000 to 250,000 clones, over 11% being singletons. Purity exceeding 95% was reached by all sorted populations. The sequence derives from a man aged 25-45 years with type 1 diabetes. The V call is TRBV7-2, the J call TRBJ2-6; 8 bases align to TRBD1. The specimen was naive CD4+ T cells from blood. The CDR3 sequence: CASSRTGRGANVLTF. In DNA form, the CDR3 reads TGTGCCAGCAGCAGGACAGGGCGGGGAGCCAACGTCCTGACTTTC. The entire variable domain, with the rest obtained from reference TRBV7-2 and TRBJ2-6, is as follows: GAGVSQSPSNKVTEKGKDVELRCDPISGHTALYWYRQSLGQGLEFLIYFQGNSAPDKSGLPSDRFSAERTGGSVSTLTIQRTQQEDSAVYLCASSRTGRGANVLTFGAGSRLTVL.